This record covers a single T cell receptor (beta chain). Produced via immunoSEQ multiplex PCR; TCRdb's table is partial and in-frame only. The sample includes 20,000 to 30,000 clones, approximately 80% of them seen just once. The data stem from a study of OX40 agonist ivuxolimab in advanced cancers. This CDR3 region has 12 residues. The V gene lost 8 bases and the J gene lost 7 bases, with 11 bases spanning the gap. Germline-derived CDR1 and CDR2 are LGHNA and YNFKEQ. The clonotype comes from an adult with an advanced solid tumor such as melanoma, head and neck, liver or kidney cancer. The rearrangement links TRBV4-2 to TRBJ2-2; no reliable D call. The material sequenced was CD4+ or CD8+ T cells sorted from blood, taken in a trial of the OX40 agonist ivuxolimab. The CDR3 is CASRSGVGELFF. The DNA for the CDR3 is TGTGCCAGCCGCTCGGGCGTCGGGGAGCTGTTTTTT.